This T cell receptor (beta chain) was documented in a study of T cell responses to AZD1222 COVID-19 vaccine. Only in-frame clones appear in the TCRdb table, and some are missing; sequencing was by immunoSEQ multiplex PCR. The table records over 100,000 clones, roughly nine tenths of them present only once. V shed 6 bases and J shed 6 bases, with 19 bases lying between them. Germline V gene lookup returns CDR1 MGHDK and CDR2 SYGVNS. This CDR3 spans 15 amino acids. This specimen was peripheral blood, taken on day 0 of AZD1222 vaccination. V and J are TRBV25-1 and TRBJ2-3, with D possibly matching TRBD2 (5 bases). The sequence came from an adult in good health. In nucleotides, the CDR3 is TGTGCCAGCAGAGCTGGGAGCGGAGCCCACGATACGCAGTATTTT. Protein: CASRAGSGAHDTQYF.